This T cell receptor (beta chain) was sequenced in a study of shared T cell receptors in the human thymus. The length of the CDR3 is 11 residues. Germline lookup yields CDR1 SQVTM and CDR2 ANQGSEA. V was trimmed by 0 bases and J by 9 bases, leaving 6 bases between them. Sequencing was performed with immunoSEQ multiplex PCR; in TCRdb, only in-frame clones are kept and a portion is missing. The top ten clones hold around 0.019% of a sample with hundreds of thousands of clones, just under 95% of them seen once. This sequence originates from a human donor. The sample was thymocytes. V and J are TRBV29-1 and TRBJ2-1; D unresolved. The CDR3 DNA reads as TGCAGCGTTGAAGAGGGAACTGAGCAGTTCTTC. Translation gives CSVEEGTEQFF.